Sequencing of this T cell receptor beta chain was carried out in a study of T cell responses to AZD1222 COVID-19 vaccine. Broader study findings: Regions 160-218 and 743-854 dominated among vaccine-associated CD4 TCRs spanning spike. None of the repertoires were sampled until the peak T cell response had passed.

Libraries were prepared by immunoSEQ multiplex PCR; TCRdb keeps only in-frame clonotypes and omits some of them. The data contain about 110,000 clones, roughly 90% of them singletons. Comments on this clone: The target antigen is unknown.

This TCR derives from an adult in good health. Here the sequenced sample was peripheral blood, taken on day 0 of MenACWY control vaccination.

As DNA, the CDR3 is TGCAGCGTTGAAGGTCCGGCAGGGCACTATGGCTACACCTTC. It encodes CSVEGPAGHYGYTF. The gene calls are TRBV29-1 and TRBJ1-2; D may be TRBD1 (5 bases). The CDR3 consists of 14 residues. Germline loops: CDR1 SQVTM, CDR2 ANQGSEA. Trimming took off 1 base at V and 3 bases at J, with 12 bases between the two ends.